This TCR beta chain was identified in a study of blood T cells in healthy people across ages. Study observations and caveats: A roughly linear age-dependent decrease characterized TCR beta diversity per million T cells. It was held that diversity estimates obtained from one million T cells represented underestimates. Aged donors had fewer naive CD4+ cells and lower diversity than long-lived donors.

Through a sample-barcoded 5' primer and a J-beta primer mix, a second PCR was run for roughly 6 to 12 cycles. One entry per CDR3 protein results from TCRdb running MiXCR on the 5' RACE reads. The sample holds about 1.1 million distinct CDR3 sequences; around two fifths are singletons and the top ten take around 13%. The V segment lost 7 bases and the J segment 3 bases; nucleotides outside the gene matches: 7. The CDR3 is 15 residues long. CDR1 MNHNS and CDR2 SASEGT come from the germline V gene. In its sample, this clonotype was seen a few times. The target antigen is unknown. The specimen sequenced was blood. The chain recombines TRBV6-1 with TRBJ2-1; 9 bases map to TRBD2. The receptor comes from a young man in good health. CDR3 region: CASTRSGGRYNEQFF. The CDR3 nucleotides are TGTGCCAGCACTCGTAGCGGGGGACGCTACAATGAGCAGTTCTTC.